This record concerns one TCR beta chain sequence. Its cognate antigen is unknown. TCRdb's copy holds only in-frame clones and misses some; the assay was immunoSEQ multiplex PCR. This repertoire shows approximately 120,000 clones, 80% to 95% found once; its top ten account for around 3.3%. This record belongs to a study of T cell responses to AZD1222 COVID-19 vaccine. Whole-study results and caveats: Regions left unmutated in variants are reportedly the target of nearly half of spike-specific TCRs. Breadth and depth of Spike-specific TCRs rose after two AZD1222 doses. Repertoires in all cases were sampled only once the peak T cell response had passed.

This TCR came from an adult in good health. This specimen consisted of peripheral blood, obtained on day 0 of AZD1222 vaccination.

For the CDR3, the DNA is TGTGCCAGCAGTTCGCGGTTCCCCCGGGAGACCCAGTACTTC. Its translation: CASSSRFPRETQYF. The chain employs TRBV28 and TRBJ2-5, with D unclear. V lost 4 bases and J 5 bases, leaving 14 bases between the germline ends. Germline V gene lookup returns CDR1 MDHEN and CDR2 SYDVKM. The CDR3 spans 14 residues.